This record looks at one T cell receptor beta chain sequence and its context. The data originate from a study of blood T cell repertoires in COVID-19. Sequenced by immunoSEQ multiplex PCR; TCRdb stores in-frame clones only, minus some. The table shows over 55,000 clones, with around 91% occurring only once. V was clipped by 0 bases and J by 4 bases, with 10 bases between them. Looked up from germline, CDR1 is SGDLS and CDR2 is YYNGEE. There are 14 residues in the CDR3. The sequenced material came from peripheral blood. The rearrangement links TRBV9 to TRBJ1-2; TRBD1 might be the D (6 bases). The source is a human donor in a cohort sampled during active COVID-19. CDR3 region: CASSVDDRLYGYTF. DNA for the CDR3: TGTGCCAGCAGCGTAGACGACAGGCTCTATGGCTACACCTTC.